The next 27 T cell receptor beta chains were all read from a single sample in a study of blood T cell repertoires in COVID-19. Here immunoSEQ multiplex PCR was the method, and the copy in TCRdb shows in-frame clones only, minus some. The table lists about 140,000 clones, 84% of them singletons. The sample taken for sequencing was PBMCs or T cells enriched from blood (not recorded which). All receptors come from a middle-aged man with acute COVID-19.

This chain uses TRBV5-1 with TRBJ1-4; D possibly corresponds to TRBD1 (6 bases). This CDR3 spans 16 amino acids. The germline V gene has CDR1 SGHRS and CDR2 YFSETQ. V lost 0 bases and J lost 0, with 9 bases in between. CDR3 loop: CASSLEAGATNEKLFF. DNA of the CDR3: TGCGCCAGCAGCTTGGAGGCAGGGGCAACTAATGAAAAACTGTTTTTT.

This sequence joins TRBV5-1 and TRBJ1-1; 9 bases line up with TRBD1. Unmatched junction bases numbered 9, after V lost 0 bases and J lost 3 bases. The CDR3 totals 17 residues. Germline V gene sequence: CDR1 SGHRS, CDR2 YFSETQ. CDR3 sequence reads: CASSLVGQGRRDTEAFF. CDR3 nucleotide sequence: TGCGCCAGCAGCTTGGTAGGACAGGGGCGGAGGGACACTGAAGCTTTCTTT. The variable domain in full, completed from reference TRBV5-1 and TRBJ1-1, reads KAGVTQTPRYLIKTRGQQVTLSCSPISGHRSVSWYQQTPGQGLQFLFEYFSETQRNKGNFPGRFSGRQFSNSRSEMNVSTLELGDSALYLCASSLVGQGRRDTEAFFGQGTRLTVV.

This clone was seen a few times. The J gene is TRBJ2-7, the V gene TRBV2; 9 nucleotides match TRBD1. Per germline, CDR1 SNHLY and CDR2 FYNNEI. The CDR3 sequence is 14 residues long. The J segment lost 6 bases and the V segment lost 5 bases, leaving 8 bases of the junction unmatched. The CDR3: CASSKGQGLGEQYF. The CDR3 nucleotides read TGTGCCAGCAGTAAGGGACAGGGATTAGGCGAGCAGTACTTC. The complete variable domain, with remaining parts taken from reference TRBV2 and TRBJ2-7, reads EPEVTQTPSHQVTQMGQEVILRCVPISNHLYFYWYRQILGQKVEFLVSFYNNEISEKSEIFDDQFSVERPDGSNFTLKIRSTKLEDSAMYFCASSKGQGLGEQYFGPGTRLTVT.

V gene TRBV30 combines with J gene TRBJ2-3; 9 bases agree with TRBD1. Germline-derived CDR1 and CDR2 are GTSNPN and SVGIG (reference sequence). With V trimmed by 2 bases and J by 5 bases, 8 bases remained unmatched. The CDR3 loop spans 15 amino acids. The CDR3 reads CAWSPGQGTVDTQYF. Here the CDR3 DNA reads TGTGCCTGGAGTCCCGGACAGGGGACGGTAGATACGCAGTATTTT. Full variable domain (remainder filled in from reference TRBV30 and TRBJ2-3): SQTIHQWPATLVQPVGSPLSLECTVEGTSNPNLYWYRQAAGRGLQLLFYSVGIGQISSEVPQNLSASRPQDRQFILSSKKLLLSDSGFYLCAWSPGQGTVDTQYFGPGTRLTVL.

V gene TRBV4-3 combines with J gene TRBJ2-2, with TRBD1 as a possible D gene (6 bases). The V gene's germline CDR1 is LGHNA and CDR2 YSLEER. V was pared by 3 bases and J by 4 bases, with 12 bases between. CDR3 length equals 15 residues. CDR3 residues: CASSQNRVATGELFF. DNA for the CDR3: TGCGCCAGCAGCCAGAACAGGGTAGCCACCGGGGAGCTGTTTTTT.

CDR3 sequence (DNA): TGTGCCAGCAGCTTAGCTCTAGCCGACACCGGGGAGCTGTTTTTT. Translating gives CASSLALADTGELFF. This chain connects TRBV7-2 to TRBJ2-2; possibly TRBD2 for D (5 bases). Looked up from germline, CDR1 is SGHTA and CDR2 is FQGNSA. V lost 0 bases and J 3 bases, leaving 8 bases between the germline ends. This CDR3 has 15 amino acids.

This clone was seen a single time. This chain joins TRBV7-6 and TRBJ2-1, with D tentatively TRBD1 (6 bases). Germline V CDR1 and CDR2: SGHVS, FNYEAQ. Trimming stripped 7 bases from V and 3 bases from J, with 7 bases between. The CDR3 spans 12 residues. The CDR3 region has the DNA TGTGCCAGCATGGACAGCTACAATGAGCAGTTCTTC. It yields the protein CASMDSYNEQFF.

The V and J genes are TRBV6-2 or TRBV6-3 and TRBJ2-3; possibly TRBD2 for D (5 bases). The V gene's germline CDR1 is MNHEY and CDR2 SVGEGT. The ends were cut back, 2 bases at V and 5 bases at J, with 11 bases in the middle. The CDR3 extends over 14 amino acids. The CDR3 spells CASSYEVARDTQYF. Here the CDR3 DNA reads TGTGCCAGCAGTTACGAAGTAGCGCGAGATACGCAGTATTTT.

The chain couples TRBV13 to TRBJ1-6; the D gene is possibly TRBD1 (6 bases). This CDR3 is built from 18 residues. CDR1 and CDR2 (germline): PRHDT, FYEKMQ (reference sequence). V was pared by 4 bases and J by 0 bases, with 16 bases between. CDR3 amino acids: CASSSHPDRISYNSPLHF. The CDR3 DNA reads TGTGCCAGCAGCTCACACCCCGACAGGATCTCCTATAATTCACCCCTCCACTTT.

The rearrangement links TRBV30 to TRBJ1-2; tentatively, D is TRBD1 (5 bases). Per the germline V gene, CDR1 is GTSNPN and CDR2 is SVGIG (reference sequence). CDR3 size: 14 residues. V shed 4 bases and J shed 0 bases, with 12 bases lying between them. The CDR3 sequence: CAWKSRDSNYGYTF. The CDR3 DNA reads TGTGCCTGGAAGTCCCGGGACTCTAACTATGGCTACACCTTC.

The chain recombines TRBV5-1 with TRBJ2-3; tentative D call: TRBD2 (5 bases). Germline-derived CDR1 and CDR2 are SGHRS and YFSETQ. This CDR3 is built from 14 residues. Trimming took 4 bases from V and 2 from J, leaving 11 bases between them. CDR3 loop: CASSPERPTDTQYF. The CDR3 nucleotides read TGCGCCAGCAGCCCGGAGCGGCCCACAGATACGCAGTATTTT.

This rearrangement joins TRBV4-3 to TRBJ2-1, with D tentatively TRBD1 (6 bases). V was trimmed by 0 bases and J by 2 bases, leaving 14 bases between them. The CDR3 is made up of 17 amino acids. Germline CDR1 and CDR2: LGHNA and YSLEER. CDR3 residues: CASSQERIRGTYNEQFF. The CDR3 DNA is TGCGCCAGCAGCCAAGAACGCATCAGGGGTACCTACAATGAGCAGTTCTTC.

The chain links TRBV27 to TRBJ2-3, with D unresolved. CDR3 length: 15 amino acids. CDR1 and CDR2 from the germline V gene are MNHEY and SMNVEV (reference sequence). V lost 3 bases and J lost 2, with 12 bases in between. CDR3 loop: CASSFTTDNTDTQYF. The CDR3 coding sequence is TGTGCCAGCAGTTTTACAACCGACAACACAGATACGCAGTATTTT.

The chain couples TRBV19 to TRBJ1-2; 11 bases map to TRBD1. Germline assignment: CDR1 LNHDA and CDR2 SQIVND (reference sequence). With V trimmed by 7 bases and J by 9 bases, 10 bases remained unmatched. The CDR3 consists of 14 residues. Here the CDR3 reads CASKTGTGGMSYTF. The CDR3 DNA reads as TGTGCCAGTAAAACCGGGACAGGGGGTATGAGCTACACCTTC.

CDR3 loop: CASSLGGRGQFF. CDR3 DNA sequence: TGTGCCAGCAGCTTAGGCGGCCGAGGGCAGTTCTTC. This chain joins TRBV11-2 and TRBJ2-1; D call uncertain. Germline CDR1 is SGHAT and CDR2 is FQNNGV. V was pared by 1 base and J by 12 bases, with 10 bases between. The CDR3 is made up of 12 amino acids.

The rearrangement joins TRBV28 to TRBJ1-5; possibly TRBD1 for D (6 bases). CDR1 is MDHEN and CDR2 is SYDVKM in the germline V gene. The CDR3 length is 15 residues. The V end was cut by 3 bases, the J end by 5 bases, with 14 bases between. In DNA form, the CDR3 reads TGTGCCAGCAGTTTTTGGGGGCCCGGGGATCAGCCCCAGCATTTT. Translating gives CASSFWGPGDQPQHF.

The V and J genes are TRBV6-1 and TRBJ2-1; 7 bases are a match to TRBD1. Per germline, CDR1 MNHNS and CDR2 SASEGT. The J segment lost 0 bases and the V segment lost 1 base, leaving 0 bases of the junction unmatched. The CDR3 spans 15 residues. CDR3 sequence: CASSEGTGSYNEQFF. For the CDR3, the DNA is TGTGCCAGCAGTGAAGGGACAGGCTCCTACAATGAGCAGTTCTTC.

This clone was observed a handful of times. This sequence joins TRBV5-5 and TRBJ1-1; D remains unclear. The CDR3 is made up of 14 amino acids. Germline V gene lookup returns CDR1 SGHKS and CDR2 YYEKEE (reference sequence). V dropped 2 bases and J dropped 4 bases, with 12 bases sitting between them. CDR3 region: CASSFREDRTEAFF. The CDR3 DNA follows: TGTGCCAGCAGCTTCCGGGAGGATCGCACTGAAGCTTTCTTT.

V and J are TRBV27 and TRBJ1-1; TRBD1 agrees at 8 bases. Germline V gene sequence: CDR1 MNHEY, CDR2 SMNVEV (reference sequence). CDR3 length equals 11 residues. Unmatched junction bases numbered 8, after V lost 6 bases and J lost 14 bases. The CDR3 sequence: CASRDTGGGFF. CDR3 nucleotide sequence: TGTGCCAGCAGGGACACAGGGGGAGGCTTCTTT.

The gene calls are TRBV5-1 and TRBJ1-1, with unresolved D. Trimming cost V 4 bases and J 6 bases, with 10 bases left between them. The CDR3 runs to 12 residues. Germline values: CDR1 SGHRS, CDR2 YFSETQ. CDR3 sequence (DNA): TGCGCCAGCAGCCCGGAAGGAGCTGAAGCTTTCTTT. Protein product: CASSPEGAEAFF.

This chain connects TRBV11-2 to TRBJ1-1; 7 nucleotides align to TRBD1. Germline V lookup: CDR1 SGHAT, CDR2 FQNNGV. V shed 3 bases and J 4 bases; nucleotides not matched to a gene: 17. CDR3 length equals 18 residues. This chain's CDR3 is CASSFQKGATGDITEAFF. CDR3 DNA sequence: TGTGCCAGCAGCTTCCAAAAAGGGGCTACAGGGGACATCACTGAAGCTTTCTTT.

The chain carries TRBV13 and TRBJ2-3; 13 nucleotides match TRBD2. This CDR3 spans 16 amino acids. The V gene end was trimmed by 4 bases and the J gene end by 3 bases; junction bases not matched to a gene: 4. Germline V CDR1 and CDR2: PRHDT, FYEKMQ (reference sequence). CDR3 sequence: CASSSWTSGGTDTQYF. CDR3 sequence (DNA): TGTGCCAGCAGCTCCTGGACTAGCGGGGGTACAGATACGCAGTATTTT. Full variable domain (missing parts from reference TRBV13 and TRBJ2-3): AAGVIQSPRHLIKEKRETATLKCYPIPRHDTVYWYQQGPGQDPQFLISFYEKMQSDKGSIPDRFSAQQFSDYHSELNMSSLELGDSALYFCASSSWTSGGTDTQYFGPGTRLTVL.

The CDR3 spells CASSQPSGGDNEQFF. The CDR3 nucleotides read TGTGCCAGCAGCCAACCCTCGGGGGGGGATAATGAGCAGTTCTTC. The rearrangement uses TRBV28 and TRBJ2-1; TRBD2 matches 8 bases. The CDR3 extends over 15 amino acids. Per the germline V gene, CDR1 is MDHEN and CDR2 is SYDVKM. Trimming cost V 6 bases and J 7 bases; bases outside gene matches: 11.

The rearrangement joins TRBV18 to TRBJ1-1; possibly TRBD1 for D (5 bases). Germline V gene data show CDR1 as KGHSH and CDR2 as LQKENI. This CDR3 spans 16 amino acids. V shed 4 bases and J shed 0 bases, with 15 bases lying between them. CDR3 region: CASSHFDSEMNTEAFF. CDR3 bases: TGTGCCAGCTCACATTTCGACAGCGAAATGAACACTGAAGCTTTCTTT. Full variable domain (outside the CDR3, taken from reference TRBV18 and TRBJ1-1): NAGVMQNPRHLVRRRGQEARLRCSPMKGHSHVYWYRQLPEEGLKFMVYLQKENIIDESGMPKERFSAEFPKEGPSILRIQQVVRGDSAAYFCASSHFDSEMNTEAFFGQGTRLTVV.

The rearrangement uses TRBV7-2 and TRBJ2-1, with D uncertain. Germline V gene data show CDR1 as SGHTA and CDR2 as FQGNSA. Trimming pared 4 bases from V and 0 bases from J, leaving 10 bases between. The CDR3 runs 15 residues. CDR3 DNA sequence: TGTGCCAGCAGCTCGCCGTTGAGCTCCTACAATGAGCAGTTCTTC. Translated: CASSSPLSSYNEQFF. The full variable domain, its missing parts supplied by reference TRBV7-2 and TRBJ2-1, is GAGVSQSPSNKVTEKGKDVELRCDPISGHTALYWYRQSLGQGLEFLIYFQGNSAPDKSGLPSDRFSAERTGGSVSTLTIQRTQQEDSAVYLCASSSPLSSYNEQFFGPGTRLTVL.

V gene TRBV19 combines with J gene TRBJ1-5; 11 bases fit TRBD1. The CDR3 has 14 residues. The germline V gene encodes CDR1 LNHDA and CDR2 SQIVND (reference sequence). The trim removed 9 bases at V and 6 bases at J, leaving 7 bases unmatched. The CDR3 is CASADRGLVQPQHF. CDR3 bases: TGTGCCAGCGCGGACAGGGGGCTAGTTCAGCCCCAGCATTTT.

The chain joins TRBV27 to TRBJ2-3; tentative D call: TRBD2 (5 bases). Germline CDR1 is MNHEY and CDR2 is SMNVEV (reference sequence). The V end lost 6 bases, the J end lost 2 bases, and 18 bases lay between the germline ends. This CDR3 is built from 16 residues. The CDR3 coding sequence is TGTGCCAGCAGGGAACTAGTATTCGGAGACACAGATACGCAGTATTTT. Translation gives CASRELVFGDTDTQYF.